This TCR beta chain stems from a study of metastatic and nonmetastatic thyroid tumors. Looking at the study overall: Samples came from malignant and benign thyroid patients, and repertoires were compared across blood and tumor or nodule tissue.

Under the authors' procedure: The study took CDR3 differences across clinicopathological groups and made a distant-metastasis classifier for papillary thyroid cancer from them. TCRdb redid the clone calls on the PCR reads using MiXCR. These V and J calls are TCRdb output, not the study's own analysis. This table has about 32,000 clones, 20% appearing once. Losses at the gene ends were 4 bases for V and 0 bases for J; bases not matched to a gene: 6. CDR1 SNHLY and CDR2 FYNNEI come from the germline V gene. This CDR3 has 18 residues. This clone was observed at least ten times. The antigen is not known. The study, taken as a whole, reports: Benign nodules were reported to have significantly lower TCR beta diversity than malignant thyroid tumors, in blood and tumor.

Among the patients, none had received any treatment before thyroid surgery. This TCR came from a female donor with papillary thyroid cancer or a benign thyroid nodule (not recorded which). Some clones in this sample may be carry-over from other donors' samples. The V gene is TRBV2, the J gene TRBJ2-6; 10 nucleotides agree with TRBD2. Sample: blood. The CDR3 coding sequence is TGTGCCAGCAGTGGGGGACTAGCGTATTCCTCTGGGGCCAACGTCCTGACTTTC. Translation: CASSGGLAYSSGANVLTF.